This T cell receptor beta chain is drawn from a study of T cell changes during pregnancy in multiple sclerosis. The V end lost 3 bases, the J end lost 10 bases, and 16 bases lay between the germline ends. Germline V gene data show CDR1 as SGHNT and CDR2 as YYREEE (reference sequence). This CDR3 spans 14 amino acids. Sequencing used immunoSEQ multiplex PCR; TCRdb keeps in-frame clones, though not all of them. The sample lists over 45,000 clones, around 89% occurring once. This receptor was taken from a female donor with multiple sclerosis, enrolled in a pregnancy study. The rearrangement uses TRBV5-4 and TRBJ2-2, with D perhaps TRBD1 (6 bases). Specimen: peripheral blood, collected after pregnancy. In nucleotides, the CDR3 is TGTGCCAGCAGCTCACCCGGGACATCCGAGGAGCTGTTTTTT. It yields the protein CASSSPGTSEELFF.